This paragraph reports one TCR beta chain. These data come from a study of control samples from healthy donors and cancer patients. The CDR3 length is 14 residues. Per germline, CDR1 SGHRS and CDR2 YFSETQ. V was cut by 7 bases and J by 6 bases, with 18 bases left in between. Profiling relied on immunoSEQ multiplex PCR, and the TCRdb table lists in-frame clones only, not all of them. This table has 400,000 to 450,000 clones, 90% appearing once. The V gene is TRBV5-1, the J gene TRBJ2-3; the D gene is possibly TRBD1 (7 bases). The sequenced sample consisted of PBMCs. This receptor was taken from a middle-aged man with head and neck cancer. In DNA form, the CDR3 reads TGCGCCAGCGGAGGGGACAGCCCAGGGGATACGCAGTATTTT. Translating it yields CASGGDSPGDTQYF. The full variable domain, its missing parts supplied by reference TRBV5-1 and TRBJ2-3, is KAGVTQTPRYLIKTRGQQVTLSCSPISGHRSVSWYQQTPGQGLQFLFEYFSETQRNKGNFPGRFSGRQFSNSRSEMNVSTLELGDSALYLCASGGDSPGDTQYFGPGTRLTVL.